This T cell receptor beta chain is drawn from a study of blood T cell repertoires in COVID-19. Across the whole study: Whether acute or convalescent, the COVID-19 samples came from the United States, Italy and Spain.

Recruited during active infection, patients (from Seattle) were subsequently followed longitudinally. Repertoires were generated with immunoSEQ multiplex PCR, while TCRdb's copy carries only in-frame clones and drops some. There are fewer than 350,000 clones in the sample; roughly 90% occur only once, and roughly 3.9% lies in the top ten. V dropped 5 bases and J dropped 7; count of bases not matched to a gene: 17. Germline CDR1 reads LNHNV; CDR2 reads YYDKDF (reference sequence). CDR3 length: 16 residues. The TCR was taken from a woman aged 55-75 years with COVID-19, enrolled during active disease. Sequencing was carried out using peripheral blood. The chain couples TRBV15 to TRBJ2-7, with 7 bases fitting TRBD1. The DNA for the CDR3 is TGTGCCACCAGCGCGTATACGGGTACAGGGGCTCGGGAGCAGTACTTC. Protein sequence: CATSAYTGTGAREQYF.